This entry lists 17 T cell receptor beta chains sequenced from one sample in a study of Tregs in tolerant kidney transplant recipients. The assay was immunoSEQ multiplex PCR, and TCRdb's table has in-frame clones only and misses some. The table for this sample gives roughly 32,000 clones. The sample consisted of CD8+ T cells from blood, taken before the transplant. Source of these receptors: a human donor who received a combined kidney and bone marrow transplant.

A note on this clone: Read sequence stops 3 residues before the CDR3 end, and the germline J gene provides the missing end. This chain joins TRBV10-2 and TRBJ1-1; maybe TRBD1 (6 bases). V lost 4 bases and J 1 base, leaving 13 bases between the germline ends. The germline CDR1 and CDR2 sequences are WSHSY and SAAADI. The CDR3 runs 15 residues. The sequenced part of the CDR3 DNA is TGCGCCAGCAGTGCGGCCGGACAGCCGAACACTGAA. Translated: CASSAAGQPNTE. The full CDR3 protein is CASSAAGQPNTEAFF.

To note about this clone: The CDR3 end lies 3 residues beyond the end of the read and is filled in from the germline J gene. The chain couples TRBV7-9 to TRBJ2-1, with D maybe TRBD1 (6 bases). Germline V CDR1 and CDR2: SEHNR, FQNEAQ (reference sequence). CDR3 length equals 15 residues. Trimming left V 5 bases short and J 5 bases short, with 16 bases between. Partial CDR3 DNA: TGTGCCAGCAGCCCCAGGGGAGCGATCCACAATGAG. Encoded protein: CASSPRGAIHNE. The CDR3 reads in full as CASSPRGAIHNEQFF.

Details on this clone: The read terminates 3 residues before the CDR3 end, so the remaining end is supplied by the germline J gene. This chain connects TRBV7-9 to TRBJ1-4, with a weak D call TRBD1 (6 bases). V was shortened by 4 bases and J by 6 bases, with 15 bases between the two germline ends. The germline CDR1 and CDR2 sequences are SEHNR and FQNEAQ (reference sequence). The CDR3 contains 15 residues. CDR3 sequence reads: CASSSRTEGYEKLFF. The covered CDR3 bases are TGTGCCAGCAGCTCACGGACAGAGGGGTATGAAAAA.

For this clone: The read ends 3 residues early relative to the CDR3; the germline J gene fills the gap. V is TRBV6-1 and J is TRBJ2-2; the D gene is possibly TRBD2 (6 bases). This CDR3 is 14 amino acids long. CDR1 and CDR2 (germline): MNHNS, SASEGT. With 4 bases removed from V and 6 bases from J, the gap between germline ends came to 12 bases. Incomplete CDR3 DNA: TGTGCCAGCAGTGCCGGGACTTCCCCCGGGGAG. Residues: CASSAGTSPGE. The entire CDR3 sequence reads CASSAGTSPGELFF.

Note on this clone: Sequencing ends 3 residues short of the CDR3 end; the germline J gene provides the rest. V usage is TRBV11-2 and J usage is TRBJ2-5, with D tentatively TRBD2 (6 bases). CDR3 size: 14 residues. Germline values: CDR1 SGHAT, CDR2 FQNNGV. V was trimmed by 8 bases and J by 5 bases, leaving 18 bases between them. The sequenced CDR3 bases are TGTGCCAGCTCCCCTCGGGGAGGAGAGGAGACC. It translates to CASSPRGGEET. Given in full, the CDR3 is CASSPRGGEETQYF.

With regard to this clone: The read finishes 3 residues shy of the CDR3 end, and the germline J gene is used to complete it. V gene TRBV2 combines with J gene TRBJ2-7; perhaps TRBD1 as D (6 bases). Trimming took off 3 bases at V and 4 bases at J, with 16 bases between the two ends. This CDR3 spans 15 amino acids. CDR1 and CDR2 from the germline V gene are SNHLY and FYNNEI. Partial CDR3 DNA: TGTGCCAGCAGTGATCTGGGGGCGCGACGATACGAG. It specifies CASSDLGARRYE. The whole CDR3 reads CASSDLGARRYEQYF.

Of note for this clone: The read ends 3 residues before the CDR3 terminus; that terminus is restored from the germline J gene. The chain couples TRBV7-9 to TRBJ1-5; the D gene is possibly TRBD1 (6 bases). Germline CDR1 SEHNR, CDR2 FQNEAQ (reference sequence). V was pared by 5 bases and J by 5 bases, with 13 bases between. This CDR3 region has 14 residues. CDR3 region: CASSPGDKDQPQHF. CDR3 DNA (partial): TGTGCCAGCAGCCCCGGGGACAAGGATCAGCCC.

Turning to this clone: The CDR3 goes on 3 residues after the read ends, and that part is filled in from the germline J gene. V is TRBV19 and J is TRBJ2-6; TRBD1 is a possible D gene (7 bases). The length of the CDR3 is 18 residues. The germline gives CDR1 LNHDA, CDR2 SQIVND (reference sequence). Trimming pared 3 bases from V and 0 bases from J, leaving 15 bases between. Here the CDR3 reads CASSISAGGSSGANVLTF. CDR3 DNA (partial): TGTGCCAGTAGTATCTCGGCAGGGGGGAGCTCTGGGGCCAACGTC.

A word on this clone: With the read ending 3 residues before the CDR3 end, the germline J gene is used to fill in that end. This chain uses TRBV19 with TRBJ1-2; D may be TRBD1 (5 bases). CDR1 and CDR2 from the germline V gene are LNHDA and SQIVND (reference sequence). Trimming removed 7 bases from V and 7 bases from J, with 13 bases in between. The length of the CDR3 is 12 residues. The CDR3 bases that were read are TGTGCCAGTACCCCGGACAATCGTGGC. The encoded protein is CASTPDNRG. The whole CDR3 is CASTPDNRGYTF.

Turning to this clone: Read data end 3 residues before the CDR3 end; the end is taken from the germline J gene. This chain connects TRBV30 to TRBJ1-2, with no clear D. Germline loops: CDR1 GTSNPN, CDR2 SVGIG (reference sequence). The V gene lost 2 bases and the J gene lost 6 bases, with 13 bases spanning the gap. The CDR3 spans 13 residues. The chain's CDR3 is CAWSTTVVDGYTF. The CDR3 bases that were read are TGTGCCTGGAGTACCACAGTGGTCGATGGC.

The CDR3 protein is CASSWTGGEQFF. The sequenced CDR3 bases are TGTGCCAGCAGCTGGACAGGGGGTGAG. This rearrangement joins TRBV5-5 to TRBJ2-1; 10 bases line up with TRBD1. The read comes to an end 3 residues before the CDR3 does, leaving the germline J gene to fill in the end. This CDR3 contains 12 residues. In germline, CDR1 is SGHKS, CDR2 YYEKEE (reference sequence). V gave up 3 bases and J gave up 9 bases; unmatched junction bases: 0.

For this clone: From the germline J gene comes the end of the CDR3, since the read stops 3 residues before it. The chain combines TRBV2 with TRBJ2-1; TRBD2 matches 9 bases. CDR3 size: 16 residues. Trimming cost V 7 bases and J 5 bases; bases outside gene matches: 12. The germline V gene encodes CDR1 SNHLY and CDR2 FYNNEI. CDR3 in amino acids: CASKWATSGENNEQFF. The part of the CDR3 DNA that was read is TGTGCCAGCAAATGGGCGACTAGCGGAGAGAACAATGAG. The variable domain in full, completed from reference TRBV2 and TRBJ2-1, reads EPEVTQTPSHQVTQMGQEVILRCVPISNHLYFYWYRQILGQKVEFLVSFYNNEISEKSEIFDDQFSVERPDGSNFTLKIRSTKLEDSAMYFCASKWATSGENNEQFFGPGTRLTVL.

A word on this clone: The read ends 3 residues shy of where the CDR3 ends; the end is completed using the germline J gene. V usage is TRBV7-2 and J usage is TRBJ2-3; D uncertain. The V and J ends lost 5 bases and 4 bases respectively, with 10 bases between them. The CDR3 covers 13 residues. CDR1 and CDR2 from the germline V gene are SGHTA and FQGNSA. CDR3 DNA, as far as it was read: TGTGCCAGCAGCACGCCCGGTGCAGATACG. Translation: CASSTPGADT. The full CDR3 sequence reads CASSTPGADTQYF.

Points on this clone: The CDR3 goes on 3 residues after the read ends, and that part is filled in from the germline J gene. The V gene is TRBV7-9, the J gene TRBJ1-1; D is uncertain. Germline lookup yields CDR1 SEHNR and CDR2 FQNEAQ (reference sequence). The CDR3 runs 11 residues. CDR3 DNA (partial): TGTGCCAGCAGCTTTGCGGATGCG. It is translated as CASSFADA. The whole CDR3 region reads CASSFADAAFF.

Concerning this clone itself: From the germline J gene comes the end of the CDR3, since the read stops 3 residues before it. The V call is TRBV7-9, the J call TRBJ1-2; weak D call: TRBD1 (5 bases). Between the trimmed V and J ends, which lost 5 bases and 2 bases, there was a span of 12 bases. CDR1 and CDR2 from the germline V gene are SEHNR and FQNEAQ (reference sequence). The CDR3 extends over 14 amino acids. CDR3 DNA (partial): TGTGCCAGCAGCCAGGACATAGCCAACTATGGC. It encodes CASSQDIANYG. The whole CDR3 protein reads CASSQDIANYGYTF.

Comments on this clone: The read falls 3 residues short of the CDR3 end, and the missing part is taken from the germline J gene. The rearrangement links TRBV7-6 to TRBJ2-1; possible D gene TRBD2, 5 bases. V shed 3 bases and J shed 0 bases, with 9 bases lying between them. CDR1 SGHVS and CDR2 FNYEAQ come from the germline V gene. The CDR3 extends over 15 amino acids. The CDR3 loop reads CASSLDSYSYNEQFF. The part of the CDR3 DNA that was read is TGTGCCAGCAGCTTGGACTCTTACTCCTACAATGAG. Full variable domain (missing parts from reference TRBV7-6 and TRBJ2-1): GAGVSQSPRYKVTKRGQDVALRCDPISGHVSLYWYRQALGQGPEFLTYFNYEAQQDKSGLPNDRFSAERPEGSISTLTIQRTEQRDSAMYRCASSLDSYSYNEQFFGPGTRLTVL.

With regard to this clone: The read comes to an end 3 residues before the CDR3 does, leaving the germline J gene to fill in the end. Other DNA variants within this sample encode the same CDR3. The chain recombines TRBV7-2 with TRBJ2-3; 14 nucleotides line up with TRBD2. The germline V gene has CDR1 SGHTA and CDR2 FQGNSA. The CDR3 runs 15 residues. V lost 5 bases to trimming and J lost 5 bases; unmatched junction nucleotides: 3. The CDR3 sequence: CASSPGLAGVDTQYF. CDR3 DNA, as far as it was read: TGTGCCAGCAGCCCGGGACTAGCGGGAGTAGATACG.